This entry is about one TCR beta chain. Its antigen is not yet known. No much larger clonotype is one base removed from it; base qualities were not supplied. Library preparation employed the immunoSEQ multiplex PCR assay. Rearranged TCR beta chain sequences were amplified using the hsTCRB Kit according to the manufacturer's protocol. An Illumina MiSeq was used to sequence the TCRB libraries. As for the authors' bioinformatics: The kit vendor's proprietary platform handled demultiplexing, trimming and gene mapping. TCRdb re-hosts the immuneACCESS table, in-frame sequences only. Its copies lack some clones; in the studies checked, an unresolved V gene accounts for under half of them, and the cause for the rest is not known. V and J calls and clone size are given by that table; D and trimming were obtained from the DNA. The sample table shows roughly 34,000 clones, and more than 80% are seen once. The ten largest clones take up around an eighth of the sample.

Sequences SGHKS (CDR1) and YYEKEE (CDR2) are obtained from the germline V gene (reference sequence). The cysteine opens and the phenylalanine closes a CDR3 of 11 amino acids. Only the CDR3 DNA is retained, 33 bases long and in frame from the first base. V was cut back by 4 bases and J by 4 bases, leaving a gap of 6 bases between them. The sample originates from a study of a mutant IDH1 vaccine in newly diagnosed glioma listed by TCRdb under 2021. Background for the entire study: Eight vaccinations were administered to patients in weeks 1, 3, 5, 7, 11, 15, 19 and 23, corresponding to visits V03 through V10. Vaccination started 4-6 weeks after radiotherapy alone, or was given together with temozolomide cycles in the groups whose treatment included chemotherapy. Of the 32 treated patients, approximately 62% were male and 37.5% were female, and the mean age was approximately 40 years. Prior to enrollment, standard therapy consisting of radiotherapy alone, temozolomide alone, or radiochemotherapy with temozolomide had been administered to patients, with the combination being received by most patients. Peripheral blood samples were drawn at six visits, namely V03 (baseline), V05, V07, V10, V12 and V13. Longitudinal TCRB deep sequencing was performed for roughly 27 treated patients wherever samples were available for exploratory analyses.

Paper-wide results and their limitations: The authors noted that analyses of patient blood samples could not be reproduced because of sample limitations. Immune responses induced by the vaccine were seen in roughly 95% of patients across multiple MHC alleles. Selection of PBMC samples for TCRB deep sequencing was based on availability. No apparent relationship was observed between pseudoprogression and alterations in the top peripheral T cell clonotypes detected by TCRB sequencing.

The sample's time point, from its label and the paper: week 5, during vaccination. Each vaccine dose was 300 ug of a 20-mer mutant IDH1 peptide in Montanide, given subcutaneously with topical imiquimod. The donors had newly diagnosed IDH1-mutant astrocytomas of WHO grade 3 or 4 that showed loss of nuclear ATRX. The samples were drawn from NOA16, a multicentre, single-arm, open-label phase I trial in Germany that tested a mutant IDH1 peptide vaccine in humans for the first time. Genomic DNA for TCRB sequencing was extracted from EDTA blood using the DNeasy Blood and Tissue Kit. The sequence was obtained from a man between 50 and 59 years old with glioma. The sequenced sample was PBMCs, obtained from a glioma patient whose treatment included an IDH1 peptide vaccine. The chain employs TRBV5-5 and TRBJ2-7; a tentative D call is TRBD2 (5 bases match). The CDR3: CASSPGYEQYF. The DNA sequence reads TGTGCCAGCAGCCCGGGATACGAGCAGTACTTC.